The 26 T cell receptor beta chains below were found in one sample sequenced in a study of identical twins. Each CDR3 protein is one row after TCRdb ran MiXCR on the 5' RACE reads. The sample consists of around 1.7 million distinct CDR3 sequences, around 29% of them appearing once. The specimen sequenced was cord blood. All receptors come from a newborn girl in good health.

This chain joins TRBV29-1 and TRBJ2-3, with D unclear. CDR1 is SQVTM and CDR2 is ANQGSEA in the germline V gene. The CDR3 length is 14 residues. The V end was cut by 3 bases, the J end by 3 bases, with 13 bases between. The CDR3 here is CSVETLRGTDTQYF. CDR3 sequence (DNA): TGCAGCGTTGAGACCTTAAGAGGTACAGATACGCAGTATTTT.

The rearrangement uses TRBV5-1 and TRBJ1-1; TRBD1 is a possible D gene (6 bases). The CDR3 sequence is 15 residues long. The V gene lost 2 bases and the J gene lost 1 base, with 12 bases spanning the gap. Germline CDR1 and CDR2: SGHRS and YFSETQ. CDR3 amino acids: CASSFYDRPNTEAFF. The CDR3 DNA follows: TGCGCCAGCAGCTTTTATGACAGGCCGAACACTGAAGCTTTCTTT.

This clonotype was recorded a few times. The chain joins TRBV20-1 to TRBJ1-1; 8 bases map to TRBD1. CDR1 is DFQATT and CDR2 is SNEGSKA in the germline V gene (reference sequence). There are 11 residues in the CDR3. J gave up 6 bases and V 5 bases, and 2 bases lay outside the gene matches. DNA for the CDR3: TGCAGTGCTTCACAGGGGGCTGAAGCTTTCTTT. Translating it yields CSASQGAEAFF.

This clonotype was counted between two and nine times. This chain joins TRBV5-8 and TRBJ2-7; TRBD1 aligns across 7 bases. CDR3 length: 15 residues. The V gene's germline CDR1 is SGHTS and CDR2 YDEGEE. The trim removed 4 bases at V and 2 bases at J, leaving 9 bases unmatched. DNA for the CDR3: TGTGCCAGCAGCGCCGGGACAGTGACGACCTACGAGCAGTACTTC. Its translation: CASSAGTVTTYEQYF.

The V and J genes are TRBV5-1 and TRBJ1-2; 7 positions match TRBD1. V lost 2 bases and J lost 6; bases outside the gene matches: 10. This CDR3 has 15 residues. CDR1 is SGHRS, CDR2 YFSETQ, per germline. The CDR3 DNA follows: TGCGCCAGCAGCTTTCGACAGGGTCCAGGCGATGGCTACACCTTC. Translated: CASSFRQGPGDGYTF.

The V gene is TRBV6-5, the J gene TRBJ2-3, with 11 bases lining up with TRBD2. The germline V gene encodes CDR1 MNHEY and CDR2 SVGAGI. Losses at the gene ends were 2 bases for V and 3 bases for J; bases not matched to a gene: 16. CDR3 length equals 20 residues. The CDR3 bases are TGTGCCAGCAGTTACCAGATTCCCAGTACTAGCGGGAGAAAGACAGATACGCAGTATTTT. This encodes CASSYQIPSTSGRKTDTQYF.

V gene TRBV12-3 or TRBV12-4 combines with J gene TRBJ2-2; D uncertain. There are 15 residues in the CDR3. Trimming left V 2 bases short and J 0 bases short, with 7 bases between. CDR3 in DNA: TGTGCCAGCAGTTTATGGGTCCCGAACACCGGGGAGCTGTTTTTT. Amino acids: CASSLWVPNTGELFF.

This clonotype came up a few times. The rearrangement links TRBV4-2 to TRBJ2-5; perhaps TRBD2 as D (6 bases). Germline loops: CDR1 LGHNA, CDR2 YNFKEQ. The CDR3 sequence is 14 residues long. With 1 base removed from V and 5 bases from J, the gap between germline ends came to 11 bases. The CDR3 nucleotides are TGTGCCAGCAGCCAAGTTTATGGGGGGGAGACCCAGTACTTC. Protein sequence: CASSQVYGGETQYF.

The chain couples TRBV5-4 to TRBJ1-4, with a weak D call TRBD1 (6 bases). The CDR3 runs 14 residues. Germline-derived CDR1 and CDR2 are SGHNT and YYREEE (reference sequence). Trimming took off 0 bases at V and 10 bases at J, with 13 bases between the two ends. In nucleotides, the CDR3 is TGTGCCAGCAGCTTGGCCGGGGGCTCGGGAAAACTGTTTTTT. This encodes CASSLAGGSGKLFF. The whole variable domain, remainder taken from reference TRBV5-4 and TRBJ1-4, is ETGVTQSPTHLIKTRGQQVTLRCSSQSGHNTVSWYQQALGQGPQFIFQYYREEENGRGNFPPRFSGLQFPNYSSELNVNALELDDSALYLCASSLAGGSGKLFFGSGTQLSVL.

The J gene is TRBJ1-2, the V gene TRBV6-4, with D maybe TRBD1 (5 bases). Germline V gene sequence: CDR1 MRHNA, CDR2 SNTAGT. V was trimmed by 4 bases and J by 8 bases, leaving 14 bases between them. The CDR3 has 13 residues. The CDR3 nucleotides are TGTGCCAGCAGTGTGGCCGCGTGGGGCGGCTACACCTTC. It translates to CASSVAAWGGYTF.

The CDR3, as DNA: TGTGCCAGCAGCTTGCAGGAGTCCACGAACACCGGGGAGCTGTTTTTT. Protein: CASSLQESTNTGELFF. The J gene is TRBJ2-2, the V gene TRBV5-5; no firm D call. The germline V and J ends were trimmed by 1 base and 0 bases, with 10 bases remaining between them. This CDR3 is built from 16 residues. Germline V gene lookup returns CDR1 SGHKS and CDR2 YYEKEE (reference sequence).

This clonotype came up once. The rearrangement uses TRBV25-1 and TRBJ2-4; TRBD1 matches at 7 bases. Judging by the DNA end, TRBJ2-7 fits better; the J call may be wrong. The V gene's germline CDR1 is MGHDK and CDR2 SYGVNS. CDR3 length equals 15 residues. CDR3 amino acids: CASSESGQVPYEQYF. CDR3 coding DNA: TGTGCCAGCAGTGAATCCGGACAGGTCCCCTACGAGCAGTACTTC.

The chain joins TRBV11-2 to TRBJ2-3; 15 positions agree with TRBD2. This CDR3 region has 18 residues. Germline V gives CDR1 SGHAT, CDR2 FQNNGV. Unmatched junction bases numbered 7, after V lost 2 bases and J lost 4 bases. The CDR3 region has the DNA TGTGCCAGCAGCTTATGGGGACTAGCGGGGGGTGGGGCAGATACGCAGTATTTT. Its protein is CASSLWGLAGGGADTQYF.

This clonotype was found many times. V and J are TRBV5-6 and TRBJ2-3, with 9 bases lining up with TRBD2. CDR1 is SGHDT, CDR2 YYEEEE, per germline. This CDR3 has 15 residues. The junction had 3 bases not matched to a gene; V was cut back by 1 base and J by 3 bases. DNA for the CDR3: TGTGCCAGCAGCTTGATGCGGGGGGGTACAGATACGCAGTATTTT. Translated: CASSLMRGGTDTQYF.

This clonotype is a singleton in its sample. A single base separates this from a much larger clone, so it may be a read error. The chain has TRBV27 and TRBJ1-2; D perhaps matches TRBD1 (6 bases). The CDR3 sequence is 14 residues long. V lost 11 bases and J 0 bases, leaving 16 bases between the germline ends. Germline CDR1 MNHEY, CDR2 SMNVEV (reference sequence). The CDR3 bases are TGTGCCGGCTCTAGGGGGGGAGCTAACTATGGCTACACCTTC. This sequence encodes CAGSRGGANYGYTF.

The rearrangement joins TRBV28 to TRBJ2-7; 8 nucleotides align to TRBD1. The V gene end was trimmed by 6 bases and the J gene end by 2 bases; junction bases not matched to a gene: 6. Germline lookup yields CDR1 MDHEN and CDR2 SYDVKM. The CDR3 loop spans 14 amino acids. This chain's CDR3 is CASSRQGWTYEQYF. The CDR3 DNA is TGTGCCAGCAGCCGACAGGGGTGGACCTACGAGCAGTACTTC. Variable domain in full (rest from reference TRBV28 and TRBJ2-7): DVKVTQSSRYLVKRTGEKVFLECVQDMDHENMFWYRQDPGLGLRLIYFSYDVKMKEKGDIPEGYSVSREKKERFSLILESASTNQTSMYLCASSRQGWTYEQYFGPGTRLTVT.

The chain couples TRBV21-1 to TRBJ2-5. TRBV21-1 is tagged as a pseudogene. The CDR3 loop spans 11 amino acids. CDR3 sequence reads: CASSKTETQYF. The CDR3 bases are TGTGCCAGCAGCAAAACAGAGACCCAGTACTTC.

The chain employs TRBV7-9 and TRBJ2-1, with 9 nucleotides matching TRBD1. The CDR3 contains 15 residues. J gave up 10 bases and V 2 bases, and 9 bases lay outside the gene matches. The germline V gene has CDR1 SEHNR and CDR2 FQNEAQ (reference sequence). CDR3 protein: CASSLTGTGNREQFF. CDR3 nucleotide sequence: TGTGCCAGCAGCTTAACCGGGACAGGGAACAGGGAGCAGTTCTTC.

This clonotype was recorded once. This sequence may be a read error, since a much larger clone differs from it by one base. The rearrangement links TRBV5-1 to TRBJ1-2; D perhaps matches TRBD1 (6 bases). This CDR3 spans 19 amino acids. CDR1 is SGHRS and CDR2 is YFSETQ in the germline V gene. V was shortened by 4 bases and J by 2 bases, with 27 bases between the two germline ends. CDR3 in amino acids: CASSIYVGIGQPTNYGYTF. In DNA form, the CDR3 reads TGCGCCAGCAGCATTTACGTCGGCATCGGACAGCCTACCAACTATGGCTACACCTTC.

This clonotype was picked up a small number of times. The CDR3 coding sequence is TGTGCCAGCAGCGTAGGGGGACTAACTAACAATGAGCAGTTCTTC. Its translation is CASSVGGLTNNEQFF. The chain carries TRBV9 and TRBJ2-1; 7 bases fit TRBD2. This CDR3 is 15 amino acids long. Germline V gene sequence: CDR1 SGDLS, CDR2 YYNGEE. The V segment lost 0 bases and the J segment 5 bases; nucleotides outside the gene matches: 5.

This clonotype turned up a few times. V and J are TRBV27 and TRBJ2-2; D not certain. The germline V and J ends were trimmed by 0 bases and 1 base, with 9 bases remaining between them. In germline, CDR1 is MNHEY, CDR2 SMNVEV (reference sequence). The CDR3 has 16 residues. As DNA, the CDR3 is TGTGCCAGCAGTTTATCAGGGTATAGGAACACCGGGGAGCTGTTTTTT. Its translation: CASSLSGYRNTGELFF.

CDR3 coding DNA: TGTGCCAGTAGCCATAGGGGAAGTTTACGGCGGGAGACCCAGTACTTC. Amino acids: CASSHRGSLRRETQYF. The chain links TRBV19 to TRBJ2-5, with TRBD1 as a possible D gene (5 bases). V lost 6 bases, J lost 5 bases, and 22 bases lay in between. This CDR3 comprises 16 residues. Germline V gives CDR1 LNHDA, CDR2 SQIVND (reference sequence).

V is TRBV6-5 and J is TRBJ1-4, with D unclear. Germline V gene data show CDR1 as MNHEY and CDR2 as SVGAGI. This CDR3 is built from 15 residues. Trimming removed 0 bases at V and 4 bases at J, with 9 bases between. The CDR3 reads CASSYSMYVNEKLFF. The CDR3 DNA reads as TGTGCCAGCAGTTACTCGATGTACGTTAATGAAAAACTGTTTTTT.

The chain uses TRBV7-9 and TRBJ2-5; unclear D gene. Per the germline V gene, CDR1 is SEHNR and CDR2 is FQNEAQ (reference sequence). V lost 11 bases and J 5 bases, leaving 18 bases between the germline ends. The CDR3 is 13 amino acids. The CDR3 DNA is TGTGCCTTAGGCGGCCGATTGAGGGAGACCCAGTACTTC. This gives the protein CALGGRLRETQYF.

This chain uses TRBV9 with TRBJ2-1; 14 nucleotides line up with TRBD2. The CDR3 extends over 19 amino acids. Unmatched junction bases numbered 8, after V lost 3 bases and J lost 0 bases. The germline V gene encodes CDR1 SGDLS and CDR2 YYNGEE. The CDR3 protein is CASSGRGLAGVGSYNEQFF. The DNA of the CDR3 is TGTGCCAGCAGCGGACGGGGACTAGCGGGAGTCGGCTCCTACAATGAGCAGTTCTTC.

This clonotype was counted between two and nine times. The chain uses TRBV20-1 and TRBJ1-1; perhaps TRBD1 as D (5 bases). Germline values: CDR1 DFQATT, CDR2 SNEGSKA (reference sequence). Trimming stripped 0 bases from V and 5 bases from J, with 13 bases between. CDR3 length equals 14 residues. Written as DNA, the CDR3 is TGCAGTGCTAGAGATTTAAGGGGTTCGACTGAAGCTTTCTTT. It is translated as CSARDLRGSTEAFF.